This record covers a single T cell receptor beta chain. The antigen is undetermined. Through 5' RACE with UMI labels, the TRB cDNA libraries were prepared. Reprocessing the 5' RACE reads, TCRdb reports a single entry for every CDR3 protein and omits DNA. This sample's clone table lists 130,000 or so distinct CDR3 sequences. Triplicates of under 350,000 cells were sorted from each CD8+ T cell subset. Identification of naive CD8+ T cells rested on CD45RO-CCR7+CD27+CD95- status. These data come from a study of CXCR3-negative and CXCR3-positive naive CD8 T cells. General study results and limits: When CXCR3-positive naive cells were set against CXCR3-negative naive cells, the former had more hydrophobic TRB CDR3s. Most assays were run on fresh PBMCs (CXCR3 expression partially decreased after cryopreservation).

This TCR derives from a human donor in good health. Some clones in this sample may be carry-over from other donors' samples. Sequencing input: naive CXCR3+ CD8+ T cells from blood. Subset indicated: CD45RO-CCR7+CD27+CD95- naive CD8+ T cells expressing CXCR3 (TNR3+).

The CDR3 loop is CASSFHRAPNTEAFF. V gene TRBV28 combines with J gene TRBJ1-1; TCRdb proposes TRBD1, but this gene call is untestable without DNA. CDR1 is MDHEN, CDR2 SYDVKM, per germline. The CDR3 runs 15 residues.